This T cell receptor beta chain was identified in a study of human T cells and chemical hapten exposure. Study summary: Sensitization applied 2% DPC to about 2 cm by about 2 cm of upper inner arm skin. The patients were mostly female; they had alopecia areata, totalis or universalis. Regarding the study as a whole: The study found that DPC sensitization did not change TCRs above 1 in 1000 frequency.

Each CDR3 protein is one row after TCRdb ran MiXCR on the RACE reads. The table shows around 300,000 distinct CDR3 sequences, with over 5% occurring only once. This clonotype was counted ten times or more. Its target is unknown. Regarding time point: pre-sensitization, week 0. This sample's treatment: therapeutic diphenylcyclopropenone sensitization with weekly scalp DPC. Blood draws came before every patch-test application. The specimen was whole blood, collected in connection with sensitization to the hapten diphenylcyclopropenone (DPC). The origin of this receptor is a woman under 30 with alopecia areata. Some clones in this sample may be carry-over from other donors' samples.

The chain's CDR3 is CASSYNTGQGVTDTQYF. The CDR3 nucleotides are TGTGCCAGCAGTTACAACACGGGACAGGGGGTCACAGATACGCAGTATTTT. This chain joins TRBV6-6 and TRBJ2-3; TRBD1 aligns across 11 bases. V lost 2 bases to trimming and J lost 2 bases; unmatched junction nucleotides: 6. Germline V gene sequence: CDR1 MNHNY, CDR2 SVGAGI (reference sequence). This CDR3 comprises 17 residues.